This T cell receptor beta chain was profiled in a study of blood T cells in healthy people across ages (dated by TCRdb to 2013 to 2016). Concerning the study at large: In model experiments, roughly one uniquely barcoded TCR beta cDNA molecule per two T cells was captured by template switching. Donors of different ages were randomly distributed across sequencing lanes to avoid experimental bias. For two donors (one aged 18 to 30 and one aged 80 or older), the study analyzed two additional independent replicas of 1 million unique cDNA reads from the same blood draw. To track age-related changes in TCR beta repertoire diversity, the study relied on deep sequencing normalized with unique cDNA molecular identifiers. Donors were grouped into four age groups: young (average approximately 15 years), middle-aged (under 40), aged (about 59) and long-lived (about 90).

Based on the germline V gene (reference sequence), the CDR1 and CDR2 sequences are MNHEY and SMNVEV. Trimming removed 2 bases from V and 6 bases from J, leaving 14 bases between the germline ends. The CDR3 measures 14 amino acids from cysteine to phenylalanine. Of all the DNA, just the CDR3 is kept, 42 bases in frame from base 1. Donors were a few dozen systemically healthy Caucasian individuals from Russia aged roughly 6 to 90 years. Each donor gave 8 to 10 milliliters of peripheral blood, collected into EDTA-treated Vacutainer tubes. PBMCs were isolated by Ficoll-Paque density-gradient centrifugation, with at least 6.5 million obtained per sample. Trizol reagent was used to extract total RNA from the PBMCs, yielding at least 5.5 micrograms per sample. For every donor, flow cytometry on a PBMC aliquot measured the percentage of naive CD45RAhigh/CD27high T cells. The protocol used for the library was 5' RACE. TCRdb records Illumina HiSeq 2500 as the sequencer. A second about 7 to 11 cycle PCR used a sample-barcoded 5' primer and a J-beta primer mix. A template-switch 5' adaptor carrying 12 random nucleotides introduced a unique molecular identifier onto each TCR beta cDNA molecule. Each sample yielded at least 3 million CDR3-containing paired-end reads. The Mint cDNA synthesis kit, primed by a TRBC-specific oligonucleotide, was used to synthesize first-strand cDNA from all RNA. After uracil-DNA glycosylase treatment, a first 18-cycle PCR used universal primers M1SS and BC2_uni_R on all cDNA. The published analysis was carried out like this. Each sample was normalized by randomly selecting 1 million high-quality reads, each carrying a distinct molecular identifier. Reads with shared molecular identifiers were discarded instead of being binned into consensus sequences. MiTCR, with a Q25 quality threshold and the strictest error-elimination algorithm, was used for CDR3 identification, clonotype clustering and error correction. A nonparametric unseen species model with Euler transformation was used to estimate a lower bound on total TCR beta diversity. TCRdb reprocessed the public reads (quality trimming at Q25 with fastp, clone calling with MiXCR) and kept in-frame beta chains. Entries are consolidated by CDR3 protein sequence, retaining the most common genes and DNA. TCRdb, not the original authors, processed these V and J calls. This sample has 1,300,000 or so distinct CDR3 sequences in its table, and approximately 60% of those were observed once. Approximately 7% of the sample belongs to the ten largest clones.

Overall results and qualifications from the work: Bulk unsorted PBMC profiling prevented conclusive comparison of naive and antigen-experienced compartments. Estimates of total diversity based on one million sequenced T cells were considered lower bounds and underestimates. There was a strong correlation between observed TCR beta diversity and the percentage of naive T cells measured by flow cytometry. Because the CMV infection status of the donors was unknown, age-related changes in expanded clonotypes may potentially have been confounded. Compared with the aged group, the long-lived group had more naive CD4+ T cells, fewer expanded clones and increased TCR diversity, suggesting age selection. As age increased, observed TCR beta diversity per million T cells dropped in a roughly linear way, and a significant reduction was already evident by age 40.

Of note for this clonotype: Its antigen remains unidentified. No base quality information exists; no much larger clone differs at one position.

The sequencing input was blood. The sequence joins TRBV27 to TRBJ2-7; TRBD2 is a weak D gene call, 5 bases matching. The origin of this receptor is a man between 18 and 29 years old in good health. The DNA is TGTGCCAGCAGTTTAATCCCCCAGGCGGGCGAGCAGTACTTC. The encoded protein is CASSLIPQAGEQYF.